These 8 T cell receptor beta chains originate from one sample sequenced in a study of cytomegalovirus exposure and HLA in healthy donors (dated by TCRdb to 2015 to 2018). Libraries were built with the immunoSEQ multiplex PCR assay. TCRdb carries this immuneACCESS record with in-frame sequences only. Its versions omit some clonotypes, under half of them owing to an unresolved V gene in the studies checked, with the rest unexplained. This sample comprises roughly 80,000 clones, approximately 93% of them detected only once. About 3.6% of the sample lies in the top ten. The sequenced material came from PBMCs. These receptors all come from a woman younger than 30 in good health and CMV-seropositive.

The chain uses TRBV5-4 and TRBJ2-3, with D tentatively TRBD2 (5 bases). V lost 0 bases and J lost 2, with 10 bases in between. Germline V gene data show CDR1 as SGHNT and CDR2 as YYREEE (reference sequence). The CDR3 covers 15 residues. The CDR3 is CASSLADWNTDTQYF. DNA of the CDR3: TGTGCCAGCAGCTTGGCGGACTGGAACACAGATACGCAGTATTTT.

This clone came up once. V is TRBV28 and J is TRBJ2-7, with TRBD2 identical over 7 bases. This CDR3 has 14 amino acids. The junction had 5 bases not matched to a gene; V was cut back by 2 bases and J by 4 bases. Germline loops: CDR1 MDHEN, CDR2 SYDVKM. The chain's CDR3 is CASSLPSGHYEQYF. CDR3 nucleotide sequence: TGTGCCAGCAGTTTACCTAGCGGACATTACGAGCAGTACTTC. Based on the CDR3 plus reference TRBV28 and TRBJ2-7, the full variable domain is DVKVTQSSRYLVKRTGEKVFLECVQDMDHENMFWYRQDPGLGLRLIYFSYDVKMKEKGDIPEGYSVSREKKERFSLILESASTNQTSMYLCASSLPSGHYEQYFGPGTRLTVT.

The V gene is TRBV11-2, the J gene TRBJ2-1, with 10 bases matching TRBD2. This CDR3 spans 15 amino acids. With 4 bases clipped from V and 9 bases from J, the junction kept 9 bases outside the gene matches. Germline V lookup: CDR1 SGHAT, CDR2 FQNNGV. The DNA of the CDR3 is TGTGCCAGCAGCTCGAGCGGGGGGGCGGGATCTGAGCAGTTCTTC. Encoded protein: CASSSSGGAGSEQFF.

The rearrangement links TRBV27 to TRBJ1-2; maybe TRBD1 (5 bases). The CDR3 is 13 residues long. V lost 5 bases and J lost 6, with 13 bases in between. Per the germline V gene, CDR1 is MNHEY and CDR2 is SMNVEV (reference sequence). The CDR3 loop is CASSLQGVDGYTF. The CDR3 nucleotides are TGTGCCAGCAGTCTCCAAGGGGTTGATGGCTACACCTTC.

The chain combines TRBV14 with TRBJ2-3, with TRBD2 identical over 7 bases. Germline loops: CDR1 SGHDN, CDR2 FVKESK. This CDR3 comprises 16 residues. Trimming at V came to 4 bases and at J to 2 bases, leaving 9 bases not matched to a gene. The CDR3 nucleotides read TGTGCCAGCAGCCCCCTAGGGCAGCGGGACACAGATACGCAGTATTTT. It encodes CASSPLGQRDTDTQYF.

V gene TRBV4-3 combines with J gene TRBJ2-1, with a weak D call TRBD2 (5 bases). The CDR3 consists of 13 residues. Between the trimmed V and J ends, which lost 0 bases and 8 bases, there was a span of 8 bases. The germline V gene encodes CDR1 LGHNA and CDR2 YSLEER. The CDR3 DNA reads TGCGCCAGCAGCCAAGAAGCCGGGGATGAGCAGTTCTTC. Translated: CASSQEAGDEQFF.

This clone was detected once. The chain recombines TRBV5-1 with TRBJ2-5, with 7 bases lining up with TRBD2. The CDR3 length is 14 residues. CDR1 is SGHRS, CDR2 YFSETQ, per germline. V lost 0 bases, J lost 3 bases, and 2 bases stayed unmatched. This CDR3 is CASSLGGGEETQYF. DNA for the CDR3: TGCGCCAGCAGCTTGGGGGGGGGAGAAGAGACCCAGTACTTC. Full variable domain (rest looked up from reference TRBV5-1 and TRBJ2-5): KAGVTQTPRYLIKTRGQQVTLSCSPISGHRSVSWYQQTPGQGLQFLFEYFSETQRNKGNFPGRFSGRQFSNSRSEMNVSTLELGDSALYLCASSLGGGEETQYFGPGTRLLVL.

The genes are TRBV29-1 and TRBJ2-7, with TRBD2 matching over 9 bases. CDR1 SQVTM and CDR2 ANQGSEA come from the germline V gene. V lost 7 bases, J lost 7 bases, and 11 bases stayed unmatched. This CDR3 contains 13 residues. DNA of the CDR3: TGCAGCGGCTGTCACATGGCGGGAGGGGAGCAGTACTTC. As protein: CSGCHMAGGEQYF.